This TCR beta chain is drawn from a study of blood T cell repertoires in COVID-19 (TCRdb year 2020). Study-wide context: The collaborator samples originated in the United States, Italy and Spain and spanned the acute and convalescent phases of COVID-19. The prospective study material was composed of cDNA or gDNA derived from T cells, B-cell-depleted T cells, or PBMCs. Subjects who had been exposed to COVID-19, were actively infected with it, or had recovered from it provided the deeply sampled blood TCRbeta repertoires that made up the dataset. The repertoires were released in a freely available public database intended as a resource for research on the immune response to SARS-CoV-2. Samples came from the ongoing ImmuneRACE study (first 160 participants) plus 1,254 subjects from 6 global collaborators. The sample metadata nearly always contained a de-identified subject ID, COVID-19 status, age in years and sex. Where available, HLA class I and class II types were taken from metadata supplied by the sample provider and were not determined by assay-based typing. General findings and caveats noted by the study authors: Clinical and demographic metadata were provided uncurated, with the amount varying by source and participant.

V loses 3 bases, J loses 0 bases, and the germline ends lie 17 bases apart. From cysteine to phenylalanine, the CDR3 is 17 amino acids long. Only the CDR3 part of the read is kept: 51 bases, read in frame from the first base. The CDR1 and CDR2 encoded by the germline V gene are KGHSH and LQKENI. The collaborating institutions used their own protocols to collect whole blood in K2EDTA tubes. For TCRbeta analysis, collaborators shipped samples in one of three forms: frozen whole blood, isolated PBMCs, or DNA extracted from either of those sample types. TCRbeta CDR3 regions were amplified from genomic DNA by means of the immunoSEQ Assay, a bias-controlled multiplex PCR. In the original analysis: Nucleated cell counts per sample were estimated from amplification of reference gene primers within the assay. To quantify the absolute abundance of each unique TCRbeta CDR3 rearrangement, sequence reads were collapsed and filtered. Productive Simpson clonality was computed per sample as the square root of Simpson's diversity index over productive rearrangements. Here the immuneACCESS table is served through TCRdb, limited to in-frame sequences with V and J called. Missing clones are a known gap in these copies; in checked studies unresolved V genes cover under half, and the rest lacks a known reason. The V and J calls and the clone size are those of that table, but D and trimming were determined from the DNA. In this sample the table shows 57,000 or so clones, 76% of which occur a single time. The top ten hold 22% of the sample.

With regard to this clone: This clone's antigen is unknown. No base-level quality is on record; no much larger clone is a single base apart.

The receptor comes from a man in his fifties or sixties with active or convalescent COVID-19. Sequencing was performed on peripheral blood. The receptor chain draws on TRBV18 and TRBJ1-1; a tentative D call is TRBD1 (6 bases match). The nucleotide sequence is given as TGTGCCAGCTCACCCAAGGACAGCTACAACCTGAACACTGAAGCTTTCTTT. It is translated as CASSPKDSYNLNTEAFF.